The clone carrying this T cell receptor beta chain was detected only a few times. Its antigen is currently unknown. The study's findings and limits: Tumor Treg TCRs overlapped most with tumor naive CD4+ cells. Whole repertoires were not studied in the larger cohort, only one V-J beta rearrangement.

Germline CDR1 and CDR2: SGHTA and FQGNSA. This CDR3 is built from 14 residues. Between the trimmed V and J ends, which lost 5 bases and 0 bases, there was a span of 9 bases. Semi-nested PCR with Nested Universal Primer A followed constant-region reverse priming of full-length variable regions. TCRdb itself ran the 5' RACE reads through MiXCR, one entry per CDR3 protein. The sample shows approximately 29,000 distinct CDR3 sequences, about 28% of them seen only once. Naive CD4+ T cells were purified with Tregs depleted by CD25. The clonotype was recovered from a female donor with breast cancer. The chain recombines TRBV7-2 with TRBJ2-3; D gene ambiguous. The material sequenced was naive CD4+ T cells sorted from a lymph node. Documented subset: naive CD4+ T cells, CD4+CD45RA+CD25-. The CDR3 DNA follows: TGTGCCAGCAGCCCCTACTTAAGCACAGATACGCAGTATTTT. Amino acids: CASSPYLSTDTQYF.